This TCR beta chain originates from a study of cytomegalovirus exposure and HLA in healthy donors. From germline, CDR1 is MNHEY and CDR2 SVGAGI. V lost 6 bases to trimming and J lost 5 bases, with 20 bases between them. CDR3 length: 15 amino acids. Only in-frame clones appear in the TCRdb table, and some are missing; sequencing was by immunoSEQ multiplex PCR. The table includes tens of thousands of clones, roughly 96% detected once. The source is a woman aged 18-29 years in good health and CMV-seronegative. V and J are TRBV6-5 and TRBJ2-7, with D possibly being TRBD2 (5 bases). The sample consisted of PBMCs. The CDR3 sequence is CASSQYSGLDNEQYF. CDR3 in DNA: TGTGCCAGCAGCCAGTACTCAGGACTCGACAACGAGCAGTACTTC.